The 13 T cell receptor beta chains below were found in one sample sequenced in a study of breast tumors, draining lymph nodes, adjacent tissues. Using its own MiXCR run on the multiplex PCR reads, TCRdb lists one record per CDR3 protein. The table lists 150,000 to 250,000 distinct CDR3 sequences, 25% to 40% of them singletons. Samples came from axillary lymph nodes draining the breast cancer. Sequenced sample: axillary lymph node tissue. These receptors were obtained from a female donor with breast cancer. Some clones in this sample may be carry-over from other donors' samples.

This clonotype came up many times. The CDR3 sequence is CASGGQDNEKLFF. The CDR3 nucleotides are TGTGCCAGCGGGGGACAGGATAATGAAAAACTGTTTTTT. The chain joins TRBV28 to TRBJ1-4; 8 nucleotides agree with TRBD1. Trimming took 8 bases from V and 4 from J; bases not matched to a gene: 3. The CDR3 spans 13 residues. Germline CDR1 MDHEN, CDR2 SYDVKM.

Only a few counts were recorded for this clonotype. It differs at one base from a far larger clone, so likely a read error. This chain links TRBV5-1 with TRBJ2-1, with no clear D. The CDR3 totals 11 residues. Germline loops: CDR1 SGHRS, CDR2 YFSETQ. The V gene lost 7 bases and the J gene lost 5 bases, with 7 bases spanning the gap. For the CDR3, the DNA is TGCGCCAGCGGCTGGGACAATGAGCAGTTCTTC. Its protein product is CASGWDNEQFF.

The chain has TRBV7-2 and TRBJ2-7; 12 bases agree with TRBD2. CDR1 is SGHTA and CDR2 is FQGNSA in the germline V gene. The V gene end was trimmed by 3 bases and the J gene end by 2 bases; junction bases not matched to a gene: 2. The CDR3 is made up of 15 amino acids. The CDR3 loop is CASSLGTSGPYEQYF. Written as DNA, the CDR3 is TGTGCCAGCAGCTTGGGGACTAGCGGGCCCTACGAGCAGTACTTC.

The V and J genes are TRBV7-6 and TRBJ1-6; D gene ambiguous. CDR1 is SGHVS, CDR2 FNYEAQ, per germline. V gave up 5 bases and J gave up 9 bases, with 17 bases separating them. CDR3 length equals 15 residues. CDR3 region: CASSRIGSLASPLHF. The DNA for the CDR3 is TGTGCCAGCAGCCGGATCGGGAGTTTAGCTTCACCCCTCCACTTT.

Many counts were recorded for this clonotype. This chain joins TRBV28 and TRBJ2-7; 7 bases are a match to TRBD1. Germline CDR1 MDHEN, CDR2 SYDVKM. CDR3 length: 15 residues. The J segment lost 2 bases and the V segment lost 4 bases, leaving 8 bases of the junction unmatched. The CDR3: CASSSPGQGAYEQYF. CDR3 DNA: TGTGCCAGCAGTTCCCCCGGGCAGGGGGCCTACGAGCAGTACTTC.

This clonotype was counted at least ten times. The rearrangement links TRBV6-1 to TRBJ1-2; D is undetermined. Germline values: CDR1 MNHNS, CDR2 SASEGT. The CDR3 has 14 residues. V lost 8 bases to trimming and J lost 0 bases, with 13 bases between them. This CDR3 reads CASLAPGTNYGYTF. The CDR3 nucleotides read TGTGCCAGCCTGGCGCCAGGCACTAACTATGGCTACACCTTC.

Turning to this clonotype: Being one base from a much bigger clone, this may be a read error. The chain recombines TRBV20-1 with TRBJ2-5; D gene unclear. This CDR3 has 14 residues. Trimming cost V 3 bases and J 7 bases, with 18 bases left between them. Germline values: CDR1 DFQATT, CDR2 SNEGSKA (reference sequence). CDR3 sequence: CSARAVQLAATQYF. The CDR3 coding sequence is TGCAGTGCTAGGGCTGTCCAATTGGCGGCGACCCAGTACTTC.

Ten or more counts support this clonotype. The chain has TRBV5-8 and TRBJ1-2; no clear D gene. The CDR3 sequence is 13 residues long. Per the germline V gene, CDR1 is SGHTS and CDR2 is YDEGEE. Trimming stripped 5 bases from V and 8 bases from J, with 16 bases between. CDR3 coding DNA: TGTGCCAGCAGTTCCAACGGGGTCGGGGGCTACACCTTC. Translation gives CASSSNGVGGYTF.

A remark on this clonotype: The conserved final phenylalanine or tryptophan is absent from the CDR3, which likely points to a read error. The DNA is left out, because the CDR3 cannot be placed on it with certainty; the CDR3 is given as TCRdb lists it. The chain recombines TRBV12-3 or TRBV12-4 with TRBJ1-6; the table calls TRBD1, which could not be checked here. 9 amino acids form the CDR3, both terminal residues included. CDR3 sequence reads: CASSPNSGQ.

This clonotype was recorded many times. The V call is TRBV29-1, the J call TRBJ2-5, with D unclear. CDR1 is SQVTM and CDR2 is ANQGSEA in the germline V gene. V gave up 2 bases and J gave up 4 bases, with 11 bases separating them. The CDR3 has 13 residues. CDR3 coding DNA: TGCAGCGTTGAATTTTGGGCGGCAGAGACCCAGTACTTC. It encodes CSVEFWAAETQYF.

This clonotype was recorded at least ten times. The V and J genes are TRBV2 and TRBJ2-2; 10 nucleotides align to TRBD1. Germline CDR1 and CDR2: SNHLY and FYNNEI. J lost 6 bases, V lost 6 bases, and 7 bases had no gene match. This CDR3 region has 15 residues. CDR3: CASRRRTGGSGELFF. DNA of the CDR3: TGTGCCAGCAGGCGACGGACAGGGGGGTCCGGGGAGCTGTTTTTT.

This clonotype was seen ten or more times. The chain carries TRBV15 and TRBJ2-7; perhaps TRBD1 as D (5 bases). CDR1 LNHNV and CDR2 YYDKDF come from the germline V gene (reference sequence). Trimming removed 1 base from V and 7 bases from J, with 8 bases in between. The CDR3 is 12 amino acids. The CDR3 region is CATSRASGEQYF. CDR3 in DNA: TGTGCCACCAGCAGAGCCTCAGGGGAGCAGTACTTC.

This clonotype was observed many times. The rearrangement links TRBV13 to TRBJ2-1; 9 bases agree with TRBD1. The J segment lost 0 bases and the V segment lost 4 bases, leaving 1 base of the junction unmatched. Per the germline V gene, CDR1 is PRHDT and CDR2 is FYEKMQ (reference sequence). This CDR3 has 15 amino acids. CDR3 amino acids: CASSSTGGSYNEQFF. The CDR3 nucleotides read TGTGCCAGCAGCTCGACAGGGGGCTCCTACAATGAGCAGTTCTTC.